This T cell receptor (beta chain) emerged from a study of shared clonotypes between healthy human individuals. Study results and caveats: Sampling included only blood; tissue repertoires likely differ. Having only a few donors restricted how much genetic and exposure-history diversity was captured.

The table came from immunoSEQ multiplex PCR; TCRdb's copy has only in-frame clones and leaves some out. The repertoire includes approximately 2,200,000 clones, around 93% of them detected once, and 1.5% to 2% sits in the top ten. Of note for this clone: What it recognizes is unknown. Other DNA sequences of this sample code for an identical CDR3.

The naive CD8 fraction comprised CD45RO-negative cells positively selected for CCR7 and excluded terminally differentiated effector memory CD45RA+ cells. V was clipped by 1 base and J by 8 bases; unmatched bases: 2. CDR1 and CDR2 from the germline V gene are MGHRA and YSYEKL. The CDR3 runs 13 residues. The TCR sequence derives from a man younger than 35 in good health. Some clones in this sample may be carry-over from other donors' samples. V is TRBV4-1 and J is TRBJ2-1; TRBD2 matches at 7 bases. The specimen sequenced was naive CD8+ T cells from PBMCs. For the CDR3, the DNA is TGCGCCAGCAGCCAAGTGGGAGGGCATGAGCAGTTCTTC. Translated, it gives CASSQVGGHEQFF.